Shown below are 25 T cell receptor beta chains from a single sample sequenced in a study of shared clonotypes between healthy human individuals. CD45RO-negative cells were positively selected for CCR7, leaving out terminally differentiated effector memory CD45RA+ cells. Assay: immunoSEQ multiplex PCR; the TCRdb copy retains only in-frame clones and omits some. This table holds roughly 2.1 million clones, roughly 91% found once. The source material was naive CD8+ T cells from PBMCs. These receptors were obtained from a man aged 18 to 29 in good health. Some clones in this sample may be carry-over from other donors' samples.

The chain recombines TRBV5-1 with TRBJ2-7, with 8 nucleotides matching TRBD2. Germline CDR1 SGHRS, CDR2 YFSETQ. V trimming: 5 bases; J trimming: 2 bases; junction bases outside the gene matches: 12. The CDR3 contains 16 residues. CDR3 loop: CASRPRGAGDPYEQYF. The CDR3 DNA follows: TGCGCCAGCAGACCTAGGGGAGCGGGAGATCCCTACGAGCAGTACTTC.

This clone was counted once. For the CDR3, the DNA is TGCGCCAGCAGCTCGTCCCGGGACAGAAGGGGAAATGAAAAACTGTTTTTT. It yields the protein CASSSSRDRRGNEKLFF. V gene TRBV5-1 combines with J gene TRBJ1-4; 7 bases are a match to TRBD1. V gave up 3 bases and J gave up 5 bases; unmatched junction bases: 13. The CDR3 is made up of 17 amino acids. Looked up from germline, CDR1 is SGHRS and CDR2 is YFSETQ.

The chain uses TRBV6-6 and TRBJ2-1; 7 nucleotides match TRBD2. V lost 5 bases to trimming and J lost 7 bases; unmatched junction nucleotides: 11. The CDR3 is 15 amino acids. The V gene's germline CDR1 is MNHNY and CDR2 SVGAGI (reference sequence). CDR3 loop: CASSPSRWGGNEQFF. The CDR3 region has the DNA TGTGCCAGCAGTCCCTCGCGCTGGGGGGGTAATGAGCAGTTCTTC.

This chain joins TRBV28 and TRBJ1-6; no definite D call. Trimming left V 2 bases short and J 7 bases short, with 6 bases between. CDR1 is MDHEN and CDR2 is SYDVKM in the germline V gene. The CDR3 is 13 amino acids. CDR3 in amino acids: CASSLIRNSPLHF. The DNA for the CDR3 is TGTGCCAGCAGTTTAATCAGAAATTCACCCCTCCACTTT.

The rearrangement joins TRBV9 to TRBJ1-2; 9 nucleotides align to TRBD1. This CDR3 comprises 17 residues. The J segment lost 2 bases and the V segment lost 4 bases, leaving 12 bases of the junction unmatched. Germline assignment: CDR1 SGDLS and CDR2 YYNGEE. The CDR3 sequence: CASSLPRGQGFNYGYTF. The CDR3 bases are TGTGCCAGCAGCCTCCCGAGGGGACAGGGCTTCAACTATGGCTACACCTTC.

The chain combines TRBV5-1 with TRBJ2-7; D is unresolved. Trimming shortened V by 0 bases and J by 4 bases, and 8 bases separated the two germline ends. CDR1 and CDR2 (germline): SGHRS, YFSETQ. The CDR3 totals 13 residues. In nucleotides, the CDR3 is TGCGCCAGCAGCTTGGAACTCCTTTACGAGCAGTACTTC. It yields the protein CASSLELLYEQYF.

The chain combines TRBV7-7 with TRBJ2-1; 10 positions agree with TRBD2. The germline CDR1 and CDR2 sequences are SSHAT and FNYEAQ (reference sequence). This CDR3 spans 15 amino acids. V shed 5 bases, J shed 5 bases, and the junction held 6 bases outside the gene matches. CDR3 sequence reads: CASSGLAGVNNEQFF. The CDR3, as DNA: TGTGCCAGCAGCGGCCTAGCGGGAGTTAACAATGAGCAGTTCTTC.

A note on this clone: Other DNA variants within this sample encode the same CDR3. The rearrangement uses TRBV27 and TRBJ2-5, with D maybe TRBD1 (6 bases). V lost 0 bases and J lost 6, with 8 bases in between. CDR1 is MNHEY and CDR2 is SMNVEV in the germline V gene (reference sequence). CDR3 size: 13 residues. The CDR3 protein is CASSLSGGKTQYF. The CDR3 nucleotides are TGTGCCAGCAGTTTATCAGGGGGAAAGACCCAGTACTTC.

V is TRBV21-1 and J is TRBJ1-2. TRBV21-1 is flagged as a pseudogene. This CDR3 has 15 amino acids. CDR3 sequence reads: CASSKRAGPNYGYTF. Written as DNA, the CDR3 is TGTGCCAGCAGCAAACGGGCGGGACCTAACTATGGCTACACCTTC.

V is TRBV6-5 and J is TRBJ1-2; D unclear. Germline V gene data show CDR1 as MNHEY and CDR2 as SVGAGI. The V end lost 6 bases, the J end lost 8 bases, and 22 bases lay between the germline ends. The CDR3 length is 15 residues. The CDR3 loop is CASSPERMSRRGYTF. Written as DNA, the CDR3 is TGTGCCAGCAGCCCTGAAAGGATGTCTCGGCGCGGCTACACCTTC.

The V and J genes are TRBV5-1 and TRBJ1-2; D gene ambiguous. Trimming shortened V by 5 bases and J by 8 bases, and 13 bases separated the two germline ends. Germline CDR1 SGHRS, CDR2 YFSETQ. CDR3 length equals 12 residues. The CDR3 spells CASSGDGGGYTF. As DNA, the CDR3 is TGCGCCAGCAGTGGAGACGGAGGGGGCTACACCTTC.

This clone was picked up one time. The CDR3 DNA follows: TGTGCCATCAGTGACGGGGAATACAATGAGCAGTTCTTC. Translated: CAISDGEYNEQFF. The J gene is TRBJ2-1, the V gene TRBV10-3; TRBD2 is a possible D gene (5 bases). With 3 bases removed from V and 4 bases from J, the gap between germline ends came to 7 bases. Germline CDR1 and CDR2: ENHRY and SYGVKD. CDR3 size: 13 residues.

For the CDR3, the DNA is TGTGCCAGCAGAGGGGCGGGAGGGCCCAACAATGAGCAGTTCTTC. This codes for CASRGAGGPNNEQFF. J is TRBJ2-1 and V is TRBV11-2; 9 bases line up with TRBD2. This CDR3 has 15 amino acids. Germline CDR1 SGHAT, CDR2 FQNNGV. Trimming at V came to 6 bases and at J to 5 bases, leaving 8 bases not matched to a gene.

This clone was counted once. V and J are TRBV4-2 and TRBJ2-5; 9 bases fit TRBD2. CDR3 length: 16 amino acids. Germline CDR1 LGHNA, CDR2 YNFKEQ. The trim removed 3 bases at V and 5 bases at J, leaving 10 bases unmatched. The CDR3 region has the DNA TGTGCCAGCAGCCATAGAGGGGCGGGAGGGCCGGAGACCCAGTACTTC. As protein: CASSHRGAGGPETQYF.

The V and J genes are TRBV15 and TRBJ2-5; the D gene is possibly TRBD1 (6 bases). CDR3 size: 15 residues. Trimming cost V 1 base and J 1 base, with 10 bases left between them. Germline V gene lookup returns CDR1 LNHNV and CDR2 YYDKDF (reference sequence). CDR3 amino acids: CATSRAGQLQETQYF. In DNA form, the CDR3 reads TGTGCCACCAGCAGAGCCGGACAGCTCCAAGAGACCCAGTACTTC.

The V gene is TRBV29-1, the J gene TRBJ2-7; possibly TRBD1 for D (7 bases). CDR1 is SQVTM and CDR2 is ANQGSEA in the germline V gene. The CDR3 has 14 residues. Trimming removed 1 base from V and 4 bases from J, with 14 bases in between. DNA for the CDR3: TGCAGCGTTGAAGGCGGGGACAGCCAATACGAGCAGTACTTC. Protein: CSVEGGDSQYEQYF.

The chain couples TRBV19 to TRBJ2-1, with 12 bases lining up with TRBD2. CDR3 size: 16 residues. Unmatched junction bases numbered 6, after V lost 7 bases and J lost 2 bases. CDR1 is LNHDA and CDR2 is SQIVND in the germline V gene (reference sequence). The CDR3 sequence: CASNPLAGGPYNEQFF. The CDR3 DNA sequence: TGTGCCAGTAACCCACTAGCGGGAGGCCCCTACAATGAGCAGTTCTTC.

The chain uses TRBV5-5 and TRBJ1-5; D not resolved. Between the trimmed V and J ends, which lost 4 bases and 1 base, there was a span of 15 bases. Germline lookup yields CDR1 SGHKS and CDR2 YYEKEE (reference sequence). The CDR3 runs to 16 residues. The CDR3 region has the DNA TGTGCCAGCAGCCCGATAGGCGGCACGAGCAATCAGCCCCAGCATTTT. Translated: CASSPIGGTSNQPQHF. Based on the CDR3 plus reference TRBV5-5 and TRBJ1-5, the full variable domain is DAGVTQSPTHLIKTRGQQVTLRCSPISGHKSVSWYQQVLGQGPQFIFQYYEKEERGRGNFPDRFSARQFPNYSSELNVNALLLGDSALYLCASSPIGGTSNQPQHFGDGTRLSIL.

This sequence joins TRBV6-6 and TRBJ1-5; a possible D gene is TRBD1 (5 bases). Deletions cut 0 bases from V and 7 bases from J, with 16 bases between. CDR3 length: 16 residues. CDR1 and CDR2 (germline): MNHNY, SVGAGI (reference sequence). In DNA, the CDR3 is TGTGCCAGCAGTTACTCTCTCGGGGGGGGACGACAGCCCCAGCATTTT. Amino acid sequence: CASSYSLGGGRQPQHF.

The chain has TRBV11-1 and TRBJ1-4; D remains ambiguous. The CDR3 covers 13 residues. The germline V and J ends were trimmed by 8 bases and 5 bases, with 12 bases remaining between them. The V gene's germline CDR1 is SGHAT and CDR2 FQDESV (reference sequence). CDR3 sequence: CASGATRNEKLFF. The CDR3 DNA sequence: TGTGCCAGCGGCGCCACGAGGAATGAAAAACTGTTTTTT.

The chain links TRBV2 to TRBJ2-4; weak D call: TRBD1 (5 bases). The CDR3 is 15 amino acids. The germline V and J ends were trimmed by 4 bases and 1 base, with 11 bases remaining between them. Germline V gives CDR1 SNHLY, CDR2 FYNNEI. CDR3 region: CASSAVHRAKNIQYF. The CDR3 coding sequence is TGTGCCAGCAGTGCGGTACACAGGGCCAAAAACATTCAGTACTTC. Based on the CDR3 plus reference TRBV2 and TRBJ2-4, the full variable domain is EPEVTQTPSHQVTQMGQEVILRCVPISNHLYFYWYRQILGQKVEFLVSFYNNEISEKSEIFDDQFSVERPDGSNFTLKIRSTKLEDSAMYFCASSAVHRAKNIQYFGAGTRLSVL.

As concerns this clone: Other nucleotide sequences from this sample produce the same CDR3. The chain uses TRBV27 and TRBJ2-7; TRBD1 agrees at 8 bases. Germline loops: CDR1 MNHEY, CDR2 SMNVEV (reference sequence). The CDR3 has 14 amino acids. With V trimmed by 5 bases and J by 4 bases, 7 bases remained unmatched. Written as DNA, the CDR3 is TGTGCCAGCAGTCTCCGACAGGGGAGTTACGAGCAGTACTTC. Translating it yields CASSLRQGSYEQYF.

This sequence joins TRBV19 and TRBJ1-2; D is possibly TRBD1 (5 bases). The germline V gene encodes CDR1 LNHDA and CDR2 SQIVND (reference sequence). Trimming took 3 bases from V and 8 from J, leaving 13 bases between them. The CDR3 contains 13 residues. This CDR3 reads CASSIGRAYGYTF. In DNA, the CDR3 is TGTGCCAGTAGTATCGGCAGGGCTTACGGCTACACCTTC.

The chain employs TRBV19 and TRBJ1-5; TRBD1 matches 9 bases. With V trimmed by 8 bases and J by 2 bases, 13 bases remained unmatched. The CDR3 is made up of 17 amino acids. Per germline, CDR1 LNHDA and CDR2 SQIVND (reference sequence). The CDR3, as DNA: TGTGCCAGTTTCCCGGGACAGGGCCACGAGGGCAATCAGCCCCAGCATTTT. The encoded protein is CASFPGQGHEGNQPQHF.

CDR3 residues: CASSFAAAKNIQYF. DNA of the CDR3: TGTGCCAGCAGCTTTGCAGCGGCCAAAAACATTCAGTACTTC. The V gene is TRBV7-7, the J gene TRBJ2-4; D unresolved. V was clipped by 3 bases and J by 1 base, with 7 bases between them. CDR1 is SSHAT and CDR2 is FNYEAQ in the germline V gene (reference sequence). This CDR3 region has 14 residues.